The rows below give T cell receptor beta chains drawn from one sample of a study of CD8 T cells in Susac syndrome. Each CDR3 protein gets one entry after TCRdb re-called the immunoSEQ multiplex PCR reads with MiXCR. The repertoire holds about 430,000 distinct CDR3 sequences, around 85% seen once, with approximately 0.11% in the top ten. Input material: CD8+ T cells from PBMCs. These TCRs come from a human donor with multiple sclerosis. Both conserved end residues are trimmed from each CDR3.

ATSDWGSEQF,TRBV24-1,TRBJ2-1
ASSRGQGKDINTEAF,TRBV19,TRBJ1-1
ASSLRALGETQY,TRBV11-2,TRBJ2-5
ASSLVGGQITYNEQF,TRBV5-1,TRBJ2-1
SVEYGTEYGYT,TRBV29-1,TRBJ1-2
ASSDSTSGWNGELF,TRBV6-4,TRBJ2-2
SASLAGEVLVSTDTQY,TRBV20-1,TRBJ2-3
SFMNGNTEAF,TRBV29-1,TRBJ1-1
ASSPTGDTQY,TRBV5-6,TRBJ2-3
ASSLSGQGPTNEKLF,TRBV27,TRBJ1-4
ASSPGRRTYNEQF,TRBV5-6,TRBJ2-1
SVRTGESDYGYT,TRBV20-1,TRBJ1-2
ASSPRQGADYGYT,TRBV11-1,TRBJ1-2
ASSSPRTGVRDTEAF,TRBV7-9,TRBJ1-1
ASSASGGAGDTQY,TRBV13,TRBJ2-3
ASSLVGLNEQF,TRBV7-9,TRBJ2-1
ASSSPNVYEQY,TRBV11-2,TRBJ2-7
ASSGGVDEQY,TRBV7-9,TRBJ2-7
ATSRGQGNTGELF,TRBV15,TRBJ2-2
ATSAWDNEQF,TRBV24-1,TRBJ2-1
SVMPGPSWEQY,TRBV29-1,TRBJ2-7
ATWGQGALNTEAF,TRBV6-5,TRBJ1-1
SVEGAGLNTEAF,TRBV29-1,TRBJ1-1
ASSLGITGTEAYEQY,TRBV5-1,TRBJ2-7
ASGGQYGTEAF,TRBV19,TRBJ1-1
ASSIAGGGEKLF,TRBV27,TRBJ1-4
ASTSYPGLAGTIDRNTGELF,TRBV6-2/TRBV6-3,TRBJ2-2
ASSTDGSYEQY,TRBV11-2,TRBJ2-7
ASSLSSAWGEAF,TRBV27,TRBJ1-1
ASSHEQGALGYEQY,TRBV4-1,TRBJ2-7
AWSITYNEQF,TRBV30,TRBJ2-1